This T cell receptor beta chain was profiled in a study of T cells after posttransplantation cyclophosphamide. General observations from the study: Skin or GI-infiltrating T cells shared few TRB sequences with blood. Donor CD8+ memory clones often dominated recipient blood repertoires at later times.

This CDR3 has 16 residues. CDR1 is ENHRY and CDR2 is SYGVKD in the germline V gene. The V and J ends lost 6 bases and 5 bases, in that order; junction bases with no gene match: 12. TCRdb's table, derived via immunoSEQ multiplex PCR, lists solely in-frame clones and lacks some. The profile shows some 27,000 clones, 86% of them singletons. As for this clone: The antigen is unknown.

Material: PBMCs. The chain links TRBV10-3 to TRBJ2-1; 8 bases agree with TRBD1. This TCR derives from a man over 45. The DNA for the CDR3 is TGTGCCATCAGAGGGGGCGGGACAGGCTCTAACAATGAGCAGTTCTTC. Protein: CAIRGGGTGSNNEQFF.